This passage covers 17 T cell receptor beta chains from one sample sequenced in a study of T-cell memory formation after mild COVID-19. MiXCR, applied by TCRdb to the 5' RACE reads, yields one record per CDR3 protein. In the table there are more than 250,000 distinct CDR3 sequences, roughly 17% of which are singletons. The sequenced material came from PBMCs or a T cell subset sorted from them (not recorded which). The receptors come from a man younger than 35 who had mild COVID-19 (a few samples of this study predate the infection). Cell type and time point are not known.

This rearrangement joins TRBV5-5 to TRBJ2-7; 9 bases map to TRBD2. The CDR3 runs 16 residues. V shed 4 bases and J 1 base; nucleotides not matched to a gene: 9. Per the germline V gene, CDR1 is SGHKS and CDR2 is YYEKEE (reference sequence). This chain's CDR3 is CASSGSSGVLSYEQYF. The DNA for the CDR3 is TGTGCCAGCAGCGGTTCTAGCGGGGTCCTTTCCTACGAGCAGTACTTC. Filled out from reference TRBV5-5 and TRBJ2-7, the complete variable domain reads DAGVTQSPTHLIKTRGQQVTLRCSPISGHKSVSWYQQVLGQGPQFIFQYYEKEERGRGNFPDRFSARQFPNYSSELNVNALLLGDSALYLCASSGSSGVLSYEQYFGPGTRLTVT.

This chain links TRBV27 with TRBJ1-6; the D gene is possibly TRBD1 (5 bases). Trimming cost V 2 bases and J 1 base, with 18 bases left between them. This CDR3 spans 19 amino acids. Germline V gene lookup returns CDR1 MNHEY and CDR2 SMNVEV (reference sequence). The CDR3 nucleotides are TGTGCCAGCAGTTTAGACAGAATCTCGGCGGGATCCTATAATTCACCCCTCCACTTT. Its translation is CASSLDRISAGSYNSPLHF.

This clonotype was observed a handful of times. The chain employs TRBV6-2 or TRBV6-3 and TRBJ2-2, with 10 bases fitting TRBD2. The trim removed 6 bases at V and 1 base at J, leaving 8 bases unmatched. The CDR3 covers 17 residues. CDR1 and CDR2 (germline): MNHEY, SVGEGT. This CDR3 is CASSTRSGGVNTGELFF. In DNA, the CDR3 is TGTGCCAGCAGCACCCGGAGCGGGGGGGTGAACACCGGGGAGCTGTTTTTT.

The rearrangement joins TRBV12-3 or TRBV12-4 to TRBJ1-1, with 7 bases aligning to TRBD1. The CDR3 spans 13 residues. V lost 5 bases, J lost 7 bases, and 7 bases stayed unmatched. The CDR3 loop reads CASSTQGGVEAFF. The DNA of the CDR3 is TGTGCCAGCAGTACCCAGGGGGGAGTTGAAGCTTTCTTT.

This clonotype was seen only a few times. This rearrangement joins TRBV4-2 to TRBJ1-1; 10 positions match TRBD1. CDR1 is LGHNA and CDR2 is YNFKEQ in the germline V gene. V gave up 6 bases and J gave up 5 bases; unmatched junction bases: 12. This CDR3 has 16 amino acids. CDR3 sequence: CASSSGQGGRNTEAFF. The CDR3 DNA sequence: TGTGCCAGCAGTTCCGGACAGGGGGGACGGAATACTGAAGCTTTCTTT.

The chain has TRBV9 and TRBJ2-3; unclear D gene. The length of the CDR3 is 14 residues. Germline V CDR1 and CDR2: SGDLS, YYNGEE. V lost 3 bases, J lost 6 bases, and 14 bases lay in between. The CDR3 bases are TGTGCCAGCAGCGGGCCCCTAGTTCCGGATACGCAGTATTTT. It yields the protein CASSGPLVPDTQYF. Supplemented by reference TRBV9 and TRBJ2-3, the full variable domain reads DSGVTQTPKHLITATGQRVTLRCSPRSGDLSVYWYQQSLDQGLQFLIQYYNGEERAKGNILERFSAQQFPDLHSELNLSSLELGDSALYFCASSGPLVPDTQYFGPGTRLTVL.

V usage is TRBV18 and J usage is TRBJ2-7, with a tentative D call TRBD1 (5 bases). Germline assignment: CDR1 KGHSH and CDR2 LQKENI. The V end lost 4 bases, the J end lost 3 bases, and 16 bases lay between the germline ends. CDR3 length: 15 residues. CDR3 loop: CASSLGHLEIYEQYF. DNA of the CDR3: TGTGCCAGCTCACTCGGACACCTGGAGATCTACGAGCAGTACTTC.

This clonotype has just a few counts. The chain carries TRBV27 and TRBJ2-1; TRBD2 agrees at 10 bases. Germline V CDR1 and CDR2: MNHEY, SMNVEV (reference sequence). The trim removed 5 bases at V and 7 bases at J, leaving 5 bases unmatched. The CDR3 totals 14 residues. The CDR3 DNA follows: TGTGCCAGCAGTATACTAGCGGGGTTGAATGAGCAGTTCTTC. This sequence encodes CASSILAGLNEQFF.

The chain joins TRBV5-1 to TRBJ2-1; unclear D gene. Germline-derived CDR1 and CDR2 are SGHRS and YFSETQ. CDR3 length: 15 residues. V was cut by 5 bases and J by 0 bases, with 12 bases left in between. The CDR3 DNA reads TGCGCCAGCAGACCAAGGTGGGGCTCCTACAATGAGCAGTTCTTC. Translation gives CASRPRWGSYNEQFF. Using reference TRBV5-1 and TRBJ2-1 for the parts outside the CDR3, the full variable domain is KAGVTQTPRYLIKTRGQQVTLSCSPISGHRSVSWYQQTPGQGLQFLFEYFSETQRNKGNFPGRFSGRQFSNSRSEMNVSTLELGDSALYLCASRPRWGSYNEQFFGPGTRLTVL.

This clonotype occurred a few times. One end of the junction is discordant with germline, which a read error may explain. The chain combines TRBV5-1 with TRBJ2-7, with TRBD2 matching 7 bases. Germline-derived CDR1 and CDR2 are SGHRS and YFSETQ. This CDR3 spans 12 amino acids. Here the CDR3 reads CASSRDGEGLHF. DNA for the CDR3: TGCGCCAGCAGCCGGGACGGGGAGGGGCTCCACTTC.

This clonotype was detected a few times. The chain recombines TRBV7-2 with TRBJ2-2; no clear D gene. There are 14 residues in the CDR3. Germline assignment: CDR1 SGHTA and CDR2 FQGNSA. Trimming shortened V by 0 bases and J by 4 bases, and 6 bases separated the two germline ends. The CDR3: CASSLAGFTGELFF. Written as DNA, the CDR3 is TGTGCCAGCAGCTTAGCGGGTTTCACCGGGGAGCTGTTTTTT.

CDR3 coding DNA: TGTGCCATCAGCGGGGCAGGGAAATCCTACGAGCAGTACTTC. It yields the protein CAISGAGKSYEQYF. V and J are TRBV10-3 and TRBJ2-7; D is perhaps TRBD1 or TRBD2 (5 bases each). The CDR3 is 14 residues long. The V end was cut by 6 bases, the J end by 1 base, with 13 bases between. Germline V gives CDR1 ENHRY, CDR2 SYGVKD.

Here the CDR3 DNA reads TGTGCCAGCAGGGCCATGACCTCAGGTTCTCAGCCCCAGCATTTT. Amino acids: CASRAMTSGSQPQHF. The V call is TRBV6-1, the J call TRBJ1-5; D gene unclear. The CDR3 totals 15 residues. CDR1 is MNHNS, CDR2 SASEGT, per germline. The V end was cut by 6 bases, the J end by 6 bases, with 18 bases between.

This clonotype was picked up a small number of times. The genes are TRBV9 and TRBJ1-1; D gene unclear. Per the germline V gene, CDR1 is SGDLS and CDR2 is YYNGEE. Trimming pared 1 base from V and 1 base from J, leaving 5 bases between. This CDR3 comprises 13 residues. The CDR3 sequence: CASSVHPNTEAFF. The CDR3 nucleotides read TGTGCCAGCAGCGTACATCCGAACACTGAAGCTTTCTTT.

V usage is TRBV20-1 and J usage is TRBJ2-5, with a possible D match to TRBD1 (6 bases). V was shortened by 1 base and J by 3 bases, with 9 bases between the two germline ends. CDR1 and CDR2 (germline): DFQATT, SNEGSKA (reference sequence). This CDR3 has 13 amino acids. The CDR3 DNA reads TGCAGTGCTAGAGGGACAGAAAAAGAGACCCAGTACTTC. This sequence encodes CSARGTEKETQYF.

The V call is TRBV11-2, the J call TRBJ1-2; D remains ambiguous. The germline CDR1 and CDR2 sequences are SGHAT and FQNNGV. The CDR3 sequence is 13 residues long. Trimming took off 0 bases at V and 10 bases at J, with 12 bases between the two ends. DNA of the CDR3: TGTGCCAGCAGCTTAGAGGCGCTCGGGGACTACACCTTC. It specifies CASSLEALGDYTF.

The chain combines TRBV9 with TRBJ2-7; TRBD2 aligns across 15 bases. Germline trimming cut 3 bases from V and 2 bases from J; bases unmatched to any gene: 6. The germline V gene encodes CDR1 SGDLS and CDR2 YYNGEE. CDR3 length: 17 amino acids. The CDR3 sequence: CASSAGTSGGSPYEQYV. CDR3 DNA: TGTGCCAGCAGCGCCGGGACTAGCGGGGGGAGCCCCTACGAGCAGTACGTC.